This T cell receptor (beta chain) was sequenced for a study of response to subunit inactivated influenza vaccine. General study results and limits: Authors suggested that a seasonal influenza vaccination recruits few new T cells each time.

The CDR3 runs to 12 residues. From germline, CDR1 is SGHKS and CDR2 YYEKEE (reference sequence). V lost 2 bases and J 4 bases, leaving 5 bases between the germline ends. TCRdb fed the RT-PCR reads into MiXCR, producing one record per CDR3 protein. This repertoire shows under 500,000 distinct CDR3 sequences, over 9.5% found once; its top ten account for approximately 12%. This clonotype has a handful of counts. No antigen is known for it. Sequenced here: PBMCs from blood, sampled around seven weeks after vaccination. This clonotype was sampled from a man aged 50 or older who received an inactivated influenza vaccine. The V gene is TRBV5-5, the J gene TRBJ2-3; no definite D call. CDR3 sequence (DNA): TGTGCCAGCAGCTTTTGGGCAGATACGCAGTATTTT. Amino acids: CASSFWADTQYF.